This T cell receptor beta chain stems from a study of T cell changes during pregnancy in multiple sclerosis. Only in-frame clones appear in the TCRdb table, and some are missing; sequencing was by immunoSEQ multiplex PCR. The sample shows about 110,000 clones, under 95% of them seen only once. The CDR3 runs to 19 residues. With 8 bases removed from V and 0 bases from J, the gap between germline ends came to 28 bases. Germline V gene data show CDR1 as MGHRA and CDR2 as YSYEKL. Sequencing was performed on peripheral blood, taken before pregnancy. This receptor was obtained from a female donor with multiple sclerosis, enrolled in a pregnancy study. This rearrangement joins TRBV4-1 to TRBJ1-1; D is perhaps TRBD1 (5 bases). CDR3 loop: CASDPSGVGAALMNTEAFF. The CDR3 DNA is TGCGCCAGCGACCCATCGGGGGTCGGGGCAGCCCTCATGAACACTGAAGCTTTCTTT.